This T cell receptor beta chain was observed in a study of blood T cell repertoires in COVID-19. About the study: Collection of acute and convalescent COVID-19 samples took place in the United States, Italy and Spain. PBMCs, B-cell-depleted T cells, or T cells were the source of the cDNA or gDNA that made up the material.

Data came from immunoSEQ multiplex PCR; TCRdb stores just in-frame clones and leaves some out. This sample has about 140,000 clones, with around three quarters found just once. The germline V and J ends were trimmed by 4 bases and 8 bases, with 17 bases remaining between them. The CDR3 totals 15 residues. The V gene's germline CDR1 is KGHDR and CDR2 SFDVKD. Material for sequencing was peripheral blood. The chain has TRBV24-1 and TRBJ2-1, with D possibly matching TRBD1 (6 bases). This sequence was found in a man aged 45-65 years with acute or convalescent COVID-19. Written as DNA, the CDR3 is TGTGCCACCAGTGACTTCAGGGGATTGAGTGATGAGCAGTTCTTC. This translates into CATSDFRGLSDEQFF.